These 15 T cell receptor beta chains were all obtained from the same sample, sequenced in a study of human T cells and chemical hapten exposure listed by TCRdb under 2021. The sample's time point label, decoded: patch test 1, 2 weeks after DPC sensitization. The sample's treatment or condition label, in plain terms: therapeutic diphenylcyclopropenone sensitization with weekly scalp DPC. Receptor libraries were prepared by RACE. Sequencing relied on a NextSeq 500. TCRdb reprocessing: public reads trimmed at Q25 with fastp, clones called with MiXCR, in-frame beta chains kept. Each record represents a unique CDR3 protein, reported with the most common genes and DNA among its rows. This sample lists about 380,000 distinct CDR3 sequences; roughly 5% were detected once. About 2.1% of the sample belongs to the ten largest clones. Sequenced here: whole blood, sampled in connection with sensitization to the hapten diphenylcyclopropenone (DPC). The receptors were sampled from a woman in her fifties or sixties with alopecia areata. Some clones in this sample may be carry-over from other donors' samples.

This clonotype was seen a handful of times. The rearrangement links TRBV7-6 to TRBJ2-2; 13 bases align to TRBD2. CDR1 is SGHVS and CDR2 is FNYEAQ in the germline V gene. V lost 5 bases to trimming and J lost 4 bases; unmatched junction nucleotides: 4. The CDR3 spans 16 residues. This chain's CDR3 is CASSLGTSGTTGELFF. In nucleotides, the CDR3 is TGTGCCAGCAGCCTTGGGACTAGCGGGACCACCGGGGAGCTGTTTTTT.

This clonotype was found a few times. The chain's CDR3 is CASSQDPEQGSSPLHF. The CDR3 DNA reads as TGCGCCAGCAGCCAAGATCCGGAACAGGGGAGTTCACCCCTCCACTTT. The rearrangement joins TRBV4-1 to TRBJ1-6; TRBD1 matches at 7 bases. There are 16 residues in the CDR3. V lost 0 bases and J lost 9; bases outside the gene matches: 8. Per the germline V gene, CDR1 is MGHRA and CDR2 is YSYEKL.

This clonotype has only a few counts. The chain has TRBV29-1 and TRBJ2-1; 12 bases line up with TRBD2. This CDR3 contains 15 residues. The ends lost 6 bases at V and 0 bases at J; junction bases unmatched: 3. CDR1 and CDR2 (germline): SQVTM, ANQGSEA. The CDR3 here is CSVLTSGSSYNEQFF. CDR3 sequence (DNA): TGCAGCGTACTGACTAGCGGGAGCTCCTACAATGAGCAGTTCTTC.

This clonotype has a count of ten or more. The rearrangement uses TRBV7-9 and TRBJ2-7, with D maybe TRBD1 (6 bases). Trimming pared 4 bases from V and 5 bases from J, leaving 15 bases between. The CDR3 is 14 amino acids. Looked up from germline, CDR1 is SEHNR and CDR2 is FQNEAQ (reference sequence). In nucleotides, the CDR3 is TGTGCCAGCAGCTCGCTACAGGGTCGGGACGAGCAGTACTTC. Its translation is CASSSLQGRDEQYF.

This clonotype was seen a handful of times. The genes are TRBV7-9 and TRBJ2-7; 9 nucleotides match TRBD1. The trim removed 7 bases at V and 5 bases at J, leaving 3 bases unmatched. The CDR3 is 12 residues long. CDR1 and CDR2 from the germline V gene are SEHNR and FQNEAQ (reference sequence). The CDR3 here is CASMGDRDEQYF. Written as DNA, the CDR3 is TGTGCCAGCATGGGGGACAGGGACGAGCAGTACTTC.

This clonotype came up a few times. The genes are TRBV4-3 and TRBJ2-7; D call uncertain. The V and J ends lost 0 bases and 5 bases respectively, with 8 bases between them. The CDR3 loop spans 13 amino acids. CDR1 LGHNA and CDR2 YSLEER come from the germline V gene. The CDR3 DNA reads as TGCGCCAGCAGCCAAGATGCCCTAAACGAGCAGTACTTC. This gives the protein CASSQDALNEQYF.

This clonotype was seen more than once but under ten times. The gene calls are TRBV30 and TRBJ2-3; 10 nucleotides align to TRBD2. V dropped 0 bases and J dropped 0; count of bases not matched to a gene: 9. The CDR3 sequence is 18 residues long. Per germline, CDR1 GTSNPN and CDR2 SVGIG (reference sequence). The CDR3, as DNA: TGTGCCTGGAGTGTCTTGACTCCGACTAGCGGGAGCACAGATACGCAGTATTTT. Translated, it gives CAWSVLTPTSGSTDTQYF.

This clonotype was seen a few times. The V gene is TRBV5-5, the J gene TRBJ2-5; D is tentatively TRBD1 or TRBD2 (6 bases each). CDR1 SGHKS and CDR2 YYEKEE come from the germline V gene (reference sequence). Trimming cost V 4 bases and J 5 bases, with 18 bases left between them. CDR3 length equals 15 residues. CDR3 protein: CASSERTAGGETQYF. The DNA for the CDR3 is TGTGCCAGCAGCGAGAGGACGGCCGGGGGCGAGACCCAGTACTTC.

This clonotype was seen ten or more times. The chain combines TRBV3-1 with TRBJ1-1; D is unresolved. Germline V gene lookup returns CDR1 LGHDT and CDR2 YNNKEL (reference sequence). The V end was cut by 0 bases, the J end by 1 base, with 6 bases between. CDR3 length: 14 residues. CDR3 bases: TGTGCCAGCAGCCAAGATCGGGGGAACACTGAAGCTTTCTTT. Translating gives CASSQDRGNTEAFF.

In this sample, this clonotype turned up a few times. The chain joins TRBV28 to TRBJ2-5; D possibly matches TRBD1 or TRBD2 (5 bases each). This CDR3 region has 12 residues. V shed 6 bases and J shed 7 bases, with 12 bases lying between them. Per the germline V gene, CDR1 is MDHEN and CDR2 is SYDVKM. The CDR3 is CASSPIGGTQYF. CDR3 coding DNA: TGTGCCAGCAGCCCGATTGGGGGGACCCAGTACTTC.

This clonotype was counted ten times or more. V is TRBV28 and J is TRBJ2-7, with D perhaps TRBD1 (6 bases). The V gene lost 2 bases and the J gene lost 3 bases, with 14 bases spanning the gap. This CDR3 spans 15 amino acids. Germline assignment: CDR1 MDHEN and CDR2 SYDVKM. The CDR3: CASSLNGPQGYEQYF. CDR3 bases: TGTGCCAGCAGTTTAAACGGCCCACAGGGCTACGAGCAGTACTTC.

This clonotype was counted at least ten times. V gene TRBV7-9 combines with J gene TRBJ2-3; maybe TRBD2 (6 bases). The CDR3 spans 13 residues. The ends were cut back, 4 bases at V and 5 bases at J, with 10 bases in the middle. Germline V gene lookup returns CDR1 SEHNR and CDR2 FQNEAQ (reference sequence). The CDR3 coding sequence is TGTGCCAGCAGCTCCCTGACTAGAGATACGCAGTATTTT. Protein: CASSSLTRDTQYF.

The sample holds a few counts of this clonotype. The V call is TRBV15, the J call TRBJ2-3; D unclear. The V end lost 2 bases, the J end lost 2 bases, and 11 bases lay between the germline ends. CDR1 and CDR2 (germline): LNHNV, YYDKDF (reference sequence). There are 15 residues in the CDR3. CDR3 coding DNA: TGTGCCACCAGCAGATTAGCAGATTTCACAGATACGCAGTATTTT. This translates into CATSRLADFTDTQYF. Full variable domain (missing parts from reference TRBV15 and TRBJ2-3): DAMVIQNPRYQVTQFGKPVTLSCSQTLNHNVMYWYQQKSSQAPKLLFHYYDKDFNNEADTPDNFQSRRPNTSFCFLDIRSPGLGDTAMYLCATSRLADFTDTQYFGPGTRLTVL.

The gene calls are TRBV29-1 and TRBJ2-7; D remains ambiguous. The CDR3 spans 11 residues. Trimming cost V 6 bases and J 2 bases, with 8 bases left between them. Germline CDR1 reads SQVTM; CDR2 reads ANQGSEA. In DNA, the CDR3 is TGCAGCGTGACGACAACCTACGAGCAGTACTTC. This gives the protein CSVTTTYEQYF.

This clonotype was recorded at least ten times. The CDR3 region is CASSYGGSRTGELFF. The CDR3 DNA follows: TGTGCCAGCAGTTACGGGGGAAGTAGGACCGGGGAGCTGTTTTTT. The chain is built from TRBV6-5 and TRBJ2-2; D possibly uses TRBD1 or TRBD2 (5 bases each). This CDR3 contains 15 residues. Germline CDR1 is MNHEY and CDR2 is SVGAGI. The ends were cut back, 2 bases at V and 5 bases at J, with 12 bases in the middle.